Following are 25 T cell receptor beta chains from one sample sequenced in a study of vaccination and CD4 T cells after COVID-19. As to treatment: roughly nine-day PBMC culture with coronavirus spike peptide pools or control peptides (ViraFEST assay). These CD4+ T cells came from an unexposed donor, sampled before the COVID-19 pandemic (2011-2018). These receptors are not linked to any known antigen. The study sequenced cultured CD4+ T cell DNA using the Oncomine TCR Beta short-read assay. A single record per CDR3 protein comes from TCRdb applying MiXCR to the PCR reads. Of roughly 5,400 distinct CDR3 sequences in the sample, about three fifths are singletons; the top ten hold approximately 47%. Sequenced material: CD4+ T cells from blood, cultured in vitro. The receptors shown here come from a human donor in good health.

The chain has TRBV27 and TRBJ2-7; the D gene could be TRBD1 or TRBD2 (5 bases each). The length of the CDR3 is 17 residues. V was clipped by 7 bases and J by 0 bases, with 22 bases between them. Germline V gene sequence: CDR1 MNHEY, CDR2 SMNVEV (reference sequence). CDR3 sequence (DNA): TGTGCCAGCAACGACCAGCACCCCGGGACCGGCTCCTACGAGCAGTACTTC. This translates into CASNDQHPGTGSYEQYF.

The chain links TRBV27 to TRBJ1-3; weak D call: TRBD1 (5 bases). Germline V CDR1 and CDR2: MNHEY, SMNVEV (reference sequence). V lost 3 bases to trimming and J lost 1 base, with 10 bases between them. The CDR3 is 15 residues long. CDR3 amino acids: CASSFRGGSGNTIYF. CDR3 nucleotides: TGTGCCAGCAGTTTCCGGGGCGGTTCTGGAAACACCATATATTTT.

The chain links TRBV6-1 to TRBJ1-5; tentatively, D is TRBD1 (5 bases). CDR3 length equals 12 residues. V lost 5 bases to trimming and J lost 10 bases, with 12 bases between them. Per germline, CDR1 MNHNS and CDR2 SASEGT. CDR3 in DNA: TGTGCCAGCAGTCGACCCCAGGGTCCCCAGCATTTT. Amino acids: CASSRPQGPQHF.

This rearrangement joins TRBV12-3 or TRBV12-4 to TRBJ1-1; D unclear. The CDR3 totals 12 residues. The V and J ends lost 5 bases and 10 bases respectively, with 14 bases between them. DNA of the CDR3: TGTGCCAGCAGTCTCAATACACTGGTAGCTTTCTTT. Its protein product is CASSLNTLVAFF.

V and J are TRBV15 and TRBJ2-7, with D maybe TRBD2 (6 bases). The CDR3 covers 15 residues. Trimming shortened V by 3 bases and J by 4 bases, and 16 bases separated the two germline ends. The germline V gene encodes CDR1 LNHNV and CDR2 YYDKDF (reference sequence). The CDR3 loop is CATSSARDLKYEQYF. The CDR3 DNA sequence: TGTGCCACCAGCAGTGCCCGGGACTTGAAGTACGAGCAGTACTTC.

V is TRBV5-4 and J is TRBJ2-7; 7 bases match TRBD1. CDR3 length equals 16 residues. V gave up 3 bases and J gave up 2 bases; unmatched junction bases: 11. CDR1 SGHNT and CDR2 YYREEE come from the germline V gene (reference sequence). The CDR3 protein is CASSSIHAGTAYEQYF. The CDR3 bases are TGTGCCAGCAGCTCGATCCATGCAGGGACAGCCTACGAGCAGTACTTC.

This chain connects TRBV5-8 to TRBJ2-5; D is unclear. This CDR3 is built from 13 residues. The V end was cut by 1 base, the J end by 3 bases, with 7 bases between. In germline, CDR1 is SGHTS, CDR2 YDEGEE. In DNA, the CDR3 is TGTGCCAGCAGCTTGCGGTTGAAAGAGACCCAGTACTTC. Protein sequence: CASSLRLKETQYF.

The V and J genes are TRBV7-9 and TRBJ1-1, with a tentative D call TRBD1 (5 bases). Trimming pared 0 bases from V and 0 bases from J, leaving 8 bases between. The V gene's germline CDR1 is SEHNR and CDR2 FQNEAQ (reference sequence). This CDR3 spans 15 amino acids. The CDR3, as DNA: TGTGCCAGCAGCTTAGCAACAGGACTGAACACTGAAGCTTTCTTT. Translated: CASSLATGLNTEAFF. The variable domain in full, completed from reference TRBV7-9 and TRBJ1-1, reads DTGVSQNPRHKITKRGQNVTFRCDPISEHNRLYWYRQTLGQGPEFLTYFQNEAQLEKSRLLSDRFSAERPKGSFSTLEIQRTEQGDSAMYLCASSLATGLNTEAFFGQGTRLTVV.

This chain links TRBV2 with TRBJ1-2, with D possibly being TRBD1 (6 bases). Germline loops: CDR1 SNHLY, CDR2 FYNNEI. This CDR3 is built from 15 residues. V was shortened by 3 bases and J by 9 bases, with 20 bases between the two germline ends. CDR3 amino acids: CASSDGWGGPMSYTF. The CDR3 nucleotides are TGTGCCAGCAGTGATGGTTGGGGGGGCCCTATGAGCTACACCTTC.

The chain employs TRBV20-1 and TRBJ2-2, with D uncertain. The germline V gene encodes CDR1 DFQATT and CDR2 SNEGSKA (reference sequence). The CDR3 loop spans 13 amino acids. V was pared by 7 bases and J by 0 bases, with 9 bases between. The CDR3 DNA reads as TGCAGTGTAGTTGAGCCGAACACCGGGGAGCTGTTTTTT. Translation gives CSVVEPNTGELFF.

This clonotype was counted a few times. V and J are TRBV7-6 and TRBJ2-3; weak D call: TRBD2 (5 bases). In germline, CDR1 is SGHVS, CDR2 FNYEAQ. This CDR3 comprises 13 residues. V gave up 4 bases and J gave up 3 bases, with 8 bases separating them. The CDR3 here is CASSSRLTDTQYF. CDR3 DNA: TGTGCCAGCAGCTCGAGACTAACAGATACGCAGTATTTT.

This chain joins TRBV25-1 and TRBJ2-1, with D perhaps assigned TRBD1 or TRBD2 (5 bases each). V was shortened by 0 bases and J by 8 bases, with 8 bases between the two germline ends. This CDR3 has 13 amino acids. CDR1 is MGHDK and CDR2 is SYGVNS in the germline V gene. CDR3 nucleotide sequence: TGTGCCAGCAGTGAATACGGGGCATATGAGCAGTTCTTC. Translated, it gives CASSEYGAYEQFF.

The chain uses TRBV6-2 or TRBV6-3 and TRBJ2-1; D is perhaps TRBD1 (5 bases). V lost 5 bases and J lost 6, with 23 bases in between. Germline V lookup: CDR1 MNHEY, CDR2 SVGEGT. The CDR3 runs 17 residues. CDR3 nucleotide sequence: TGTGCCAGCAGTAACTTCAACTCCGGCGTGGGGCTCAATGAGCAGTTCTTC. It encodes CASSNFNSGVGLNEQFF.

CDR3 nucleotide sequence: TGTGCCAGCAAATACAGCGTAAGCTCTGGAAACACCATATATTTT. Amino acids: CASKYSVSSGNTIYF. The chain links TRBV6-1 to TRBJ1-3; no definite D call. Between the trimmed V and J ends, which lost 7 bases and 0 bases, there was a span of 13 bases. Germline V CDR1 and CDR2: MNHNS, SASEGT. The CDR3 is made up of 15 amino acids.

The J gene is TRBJ1-1, the V gene TRBV2, with 9 bases lining up with TRBD1. The CDR3 length is 16 residues. V was clipped by 2 bases and J by 3 bases; unmatched bases: 7. Per the germline V gene, CDR1 is SNHLY and CDR2 is FYNNEI. The CDR3 region is CASSENRDRADTEAFF. For the CDR3, the DNA is TGTGCCAGCAGTGAAAACCGGGACAGGGCAGACACTGAAGCTTTCTTT.

The chain has TRBV20-1 and TRBJ2-6; D is unclear. Deletions cut 6 bases from V and 0 bases from J, with 3 bases between. This CDR3 is built from 12 residues. The germline V gene encodes CDR1 DFQATT and CDR2 SNEGSKA (reference sequence). The CDR3 region is CSAASGANVLTF. CDR3 sequence (DNA): TGCAGTGCCGCCTCTGGGGCCAACGTCCTGACTTTC.

The rearrangement joins TRBV15 to TRBJ1-1; D gene unclear. Germline loops: CDR1 LNHNV, CDR2 YYDKDF (reference sequence). V lost 8 bases and J 3 bases, leaving 13 bases between the germline ends. The CDR3 runs to 13 residues. CDR3 amino acids: CATVRGRDTEAFF. The CDR3 nucleotides read TGTGCCACCGTACGAGGTAGAGACACTGAAGCTTTCTTT. The variable domain in full, completed from reference TRBV15 and TRBJ1-1, reads DAMVIQNPRYQVTQFGKPVTLSCSQTLNHNVMYWYQQKSSQAPKLLFHYYDKDFNNEADTPDNFQSRRPNTSFCFLDIRSPGLGDTAMYLCATVRGRDTEAFFGQGTRLTVV.

A single count supports this clonotype. The chain employs TRBV28 and TRBJ2-6; TRBD2 is a possible D gene (6 bases). Germline CDR1 and CDR2: MDHEN and SYDVKM. The germline V and J ends were trimmed by 8 bases and 2 bases, with 13 bases remaining between them. The CDR3 contains 15 residues. The CDR3 DNA follows: TGTGCCAGCGCCAAATCGGGGGCTGGGGCCAACGTCCTGACTTTC. As protein: CASAKSGAGANVLTF.

This chain joins TRBV19 and TRBJ1-1; D unclear. CDR1 is LNHDA and CDR2 is SQIVND in the germline V gene (reference sequence). This CDR3 has 14 amino acids. Trimming removed 7 bases from V and 6 bases from J, with 18 bases in between. CDR3 region: CASKSEGDVAEAFF. DNA of the CDR3: TGTGCCAGTAAGTCGGAGGGCGACGTGGCTGAAGCTTTCTTT.

The chain couples TRBV7-9 to TRBJ2-1, with D possibly TRBD1 on 6 matching bases. Germline CDR1 SEHNR, CDR2 FQNEAQ (reference sequence). This CDR3 comprises 15 residues. The germline V and J ends were trimmed by 5 bases and 2 bases, with 13 bases remaining between them. CDR3 in amino acids: CASSATGGPYNEQFF. In DNA form, the CDR3 reads TGTGCCAGCAGCGCGACAGGAGGTCCCTACAATGAGCAGTTCTTC.

DNA for the CDR3: TGCAGTGCAATTACTAGCGCTTCCTCCTACGAGCAGTACTTC. It is translated as CSAITSASSYEQYF. The chain couples TRBV20-1 to TRBJ2-7; 7 nucleotides align to TRBD2. Germline V CDR1 and CDR2: DFQATT, SNEGSKA (reference sequence). The CDR3 spans 14 residues. V trimming: 6 bases; J trimming: 0 bases; junction bases outside the gene matches: 8.

This clonotype turned up a few times. This sequence joins TRBV6-1 and TRBJ2-7; possible D gene TRBD1, 6 bases. The ends were cut back, 6 bases at V and 5 bases at J, with 23 bases in the middle. CDR3 length: 16 residues. Germline CDR1 and CDR2: MNHNS and SASEGT. This chain's CDR3 is CASSRGGRLVGNEQYF. For the CDR3, the DNA is TGTGCCAGCAGCCGAGGGGGTAGGTTAGTAGGTAACGAGCAGTACTTC.

The rearrangement joins TRBV5-4 to TRBJ1-1; 11 bases fit TRBD1. V was pared by 4 bases and J by 4 bases, with 6 bases of the junction left unmatched. CDR1 is SGHNT and CDR2 is YYREEE in the germline V gene (reference sequence). The CDR3 length is 15 residues. CDR3 sequence: CASSLGQGAPTEAFF. CDR3 coding DNA: TGTGCCAGCAGCCTTGGACAGGGGGCGCCCACTGAAGCTTTCTTT.

The chain couples TRBV27 to TRBJ2-5; unclear D gene. The V end lost 6 bases, the J end lost 2 bases, and 7 bases lay between the germline ends. The V gene's germline CDR1 is MNHEY and CDR2 SMNVEV (reference sequence). The CDR3 consists of 12 residues. The chain's CDR3 is CASRAYQETQYF. The CDR3 DNA reads as TGTGCCAGCAGGGCTTATCAAGAGACCCAGTACTTC.

J is TRBJ2-5 and V is TRBV6-1, with TRBD2 identical over 9 bases. The CDR3 sequence is 18 residues long. The V and J ends lost 6 bases and 4 bases, in that order; junction bases with no gene match: 18. The germline V gene encodes CDR1 MNHNS and CDR2 SASEGT. CDR3 sequence (DNA): TGTGCCAGCAGGCCCGGGAATAGCGGGGGTTCCAGGGGAGAGACCCAGTACTTC. Residues: CASRPGNSGGSRGETQYF.